This T cell receptor beta chain was obtained from a study of T cell responses to AZD1222 COVID-19 vaccine. Germline V gives CDR1 LGHNA, CDR2 YSLEER. CDR3 length: 13 amino acids. Unmatched junction bases numbered 6, after V lost 5 bases and J lost 8 bases. This clone has only one observation. The antigen is undetermined. The repertoire was sequenced with immunoSEQ multiplex PCR; TCRdb's copy has only in-frame clones and lacks some. The data show some 110,000 clones, with roughly 80% seen just once and 5% held by the top ten. Study results and limitations: Most donors were white British and more were female, and clonal diversity was possibly underestimated. Reportedly, nearly half the spike-specific TCRs target unmutated variant regions.

J is TRBJ2-1 and V is TRBV4-3; 7 bases fit TRBD1. The source of this sequence is an adult in good health. The sample was peripheral blood, taken on day 0 of AZD1222 vaccination. CDR3 region: CASSLDRAYEQFF. Here the CDR3 DNA reads TGCGCCAGCAGCTTAGACAGGGCGTATGAGCAGTTCTTC.